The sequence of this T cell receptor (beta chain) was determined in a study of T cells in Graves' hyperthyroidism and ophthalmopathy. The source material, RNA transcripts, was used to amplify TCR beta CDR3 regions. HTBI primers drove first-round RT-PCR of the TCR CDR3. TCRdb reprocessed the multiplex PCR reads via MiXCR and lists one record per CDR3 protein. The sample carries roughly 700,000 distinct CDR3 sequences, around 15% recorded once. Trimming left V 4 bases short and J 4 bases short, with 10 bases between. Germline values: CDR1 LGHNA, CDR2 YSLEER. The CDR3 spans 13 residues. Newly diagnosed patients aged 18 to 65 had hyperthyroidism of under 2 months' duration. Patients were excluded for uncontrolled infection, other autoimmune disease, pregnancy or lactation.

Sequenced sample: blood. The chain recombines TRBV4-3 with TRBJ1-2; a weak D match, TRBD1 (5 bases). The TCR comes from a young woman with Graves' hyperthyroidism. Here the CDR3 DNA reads TGCGCCAGCAGCCGGGGACCGAGCTATGGCTACACCTTC. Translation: CASSRGPSYGYTF.